The 23 T cell receptor beta chains below come from one sample, sequenced in a study of T cell repertoires in cytomegalovirus infection. TCRdb reprocessed the reads via MiXCR and lists one record per CDR3 protein. This sample has just under 550,000 distinct CDR3 sequences; less than 30% occur once, and the top ten carry around 13%. What was sequenced was PBMCs. These receptors all stem from a human donor in good health (CMV status not recorded). Some clones in this sample may be carry-over from other donors' samples.

This clonotype was seen ten or more times. The genes are TRBV7-2 and TRBJ2-3; D is unclear. The CDR3 has 14 amino acids. Germline CDR1 and CDR2: SGHTA and FQGNSA. Trimming left V 1 base short and J 5 bases short, with 10 bases between. CDR3 sequence: CASSLDGAEDTQYF. As DNA, the CDR3 is TGTGCCAGCAGCTTAGATGGTGCCGAAGATACGCAGTATTTT.

In its sample, this clonotype was seen once. The chain carries TRBV2 and TRBJ1-1, with D possibly matching TRBD1 (5 bases). The CDR3 consists of 13 residues. Trimming removed 2 bases from V and 8 bases from J, with 12 bases in between. Germline V gene data show CDR1 as SNHLY and CDR2 as FYNNEI. Written as DNA, the CDR3 is TGTGCCAGCAGTGAACCCGTCGCAGGGGAAGCTTTCTTT. This translates into CASSEPVAGEAFF.

This clonotype was detected a few times. This chain joins TRBV12-3 or TRBV12-4 and TRBJ2-1, with 11 nucleotides matching TRBD2. The length of the CDR3 is 22 residues. Losses at the gene ends were 5 bases for V and 10 bases for J; bases not matched to a gene: 31. CDR3 nucleotide sequence: TGTGCCAGCAGTCTCGGGTTGGGACTAGCGGATTCATATGCCCGCGGGAGTAGGGAGCAGTTCTTC. Its translation is CASSLGLGLADSYARGSREQFF.

This clonotype was counted a few times. The chain employs TRBV7-3 and TRBJ2-5, with a possible D match to TRBD2 (5 bases). Per germline, CDR1 SGHTA and CDR2 FQGTGA. The ends were cut back, 6 bases at V and 7 bases at J, with 15 bases in the middle. This CDR3 contains 13 residues. Written as DNA, the CDR3 is TGTGCCAGCAGTCCAGGACTTTCGGGGACCCAGTACTTC. Amino acids: CASSPGLSGTQYF.

This clonotype has more than one count but fewer than ten. The chain links TRBV7-9 to TRBJ2-2; perhaps TRBD1 as D (6 bases). CDR3 length equals 14 residues. The V end lost 5 bases, the J end lost 4 bases, and 11 bases lay between the germline ends. Germline V gene sequence: CDR1 SEHNR, CDR2 FQNEAQ (reference sequence). In DNA form, the CDR3 reads TGTGCCAGCAGCCCGGACAGCTTCACCGGGGAGCTGTTTTTT. Translating it yields CASSPDSFTGELFF.

The chain couples TRBV20-1 to TRBJ1-1; the D gene is possibly TRBD1 (5 bases). The CDR3 totals 12 residues. Germline-derived CDR1 and CDR2 are DFQATT and SNEGSKA (reference sequence). V shed 4 bases and J shed 1 base, with 7 bases lying between them. The CDR3 coding sequence is TGCAGTGCTATGAGGGGGAACACTGAAGCTTTCTTT. Its protein product is CSAMRGNTEAFF.

The table lists this clonotype with a few counts. This chain uses TRBV20-1 with TRBJ2-5; 8 nucleotides align to TRBD1. The CDR3 runs to 14 residues. Germline V gene lookup returns CDR1 DFQATT and CDR2 SNEGSKA (reference sequence). The junction had 13 bases not matched to a gene; V was cut back by 6 bases and J by 7 bases. The CDR3 DNA is TGCAGTGCGGCTCAGGGGGCGGATTATGGGACCCAGTACTTC. It is translated as CSAAQGADYGTQYF.

The V and J genes are TRBV11-2 and TRBJ1-4; D remains unclear. V gave up 4 bases and J gave up 7 bases, with 13 bases separating them. Germline assignment: CDR1 SGHAT and CDR2 FQNNGV. The CDR3 spans 14 residues. The CDR3 coding sequence is TGTGCCAGCAGCTACAATATTGCTAGTGAAAAACTGTTTTTT. It yields the protein CASSYNIASEKLFF.

This clonotype turned up a few times. The gene calls are TRBV28 and TRBJ1-6, with TRBD1 matching over 8 bases. V dropped 6 bases and J dropped 2; count of bases not matched to a gene: 6. The CDR3 is 16 amino acids. Germline assignment: CDR1 MDHEN and CDR2 SYDVKM. Written as DNA, the CDR3 is TGTGCCAGCAGGCCCTGGACAGGGACCTATAATTCACCCCTCCACTTT. It translates to CASRPWTGTYNSPLHF.

Notes on this clonotype: A much larger clone lies one base from this, so it may be a read error. The rearrangement joins TRBV7-6 to TRBJ2-5; TRBD1 agrees at 8 bases. Germline V gives CDR1 SGHVS, CDR2 FNYEAQ. After removal of 1 base from V and 1 base from J, the junction contained 2 bases not matched to a gene. The CDR3 has 15 residues. DNA for the CDR3: TGTGCCAGCAGCTTAGATCAGGGGGCCCAAGAGACCCAGTACTTC. Protein product: CASSLDQGAQETQYF.

This clonotype appeared a few times. This chain joins TRBV5-6 and TRBJ1-5; D remains unclear. The CDR3 contains 14 residues. Germline CDR1 is SGHDT and CDR2 is YYEEEE. Trimming cost V 6 bases and J 4 bases, with 14 bases left between them. CDR3 sequence: CASTLAPKNQPQHF. CDR3 DNA sequence: TGTGCCAGCACCCTAGCCCCAAAGAATCAGCCCCAGCATTTT.

The gene calls are TRBV6-2 or TRBV6-3 and TRBJ2-1, with 9 bases lining up with TRBD2. V shed 2 bases and J 3 bases; nucleotides not matched to a gene: 5. The germline CDR1 and CDR2 sequences are MNHEY and SVGEGT. The CDR3 has 16 residues. The CDR3 loop reads CASSYLRTSVYNEQFF. Written as DNA, the CDR3 is TGTGCCAGCAGTTACCTTAGGACTAGCGTCTACAATGAGCAGTTCTTC.

This clonotype was seen at least ten times. The chain joins TRBV6-2 or TRBV6-3 to TRBJ1-5; 10 nucleotides match TRBD1. The CDR3 is 14 residues long. Germline V gene lookup returns CDR1 MNHEY and CDR2 SVGEGT. The junction had 3 bases not matched to a gene; V was cut back by 5 bases and J by 5 bases. The CDR3: CASSVGTGDQPQHF. CDR3 in DNA: TGTGCCAGCAGTGTCGGGACAGGGGATCAGCCCCAGCATTTT.

This chain links TRBV11-2 with TRBJ2-7; the match to TRBD1 covers 10 bases. Germline lookup yields CDR1 SGHAT and CDR2 FQNNGV. This CDR3 has 14 residues. V lost 5 bases to trimming and J lost 3 bases; unmatched junction nucleotides: 4. In nucleotides, the CDR3 is TGTGCCAGCAGCCGACGGGACAGGGGCTACGAGCAGTACGTC. Translated, it gives CASSRRDRGYEQYV.

The chain's CDR3 is CASSYRTSGRSTGELFF. The CDR3 DNA reads TGCGCCAGCAGCTACCGGACTAGCGGGAGAAGCACCGGGGAGCTGTTTTTT. The rearrangement links TRBV5-1 to TRBJ2-2, with TRBD2 identical over 13 bases. The ends lost 3 bases at V and 4 bases at J; junction bases unmatched: 6. This CDR3 region has 17 residues. In germline, CDR1 is SGHRS, CDR2 YFSETQ.

This clonotype was seen ten or more times. The chain carries TRBV7-2 and TRBJ2-3; 7 bases are shared with TRBD2. J was trimmed by 0 bases and V by 5 bases; bases with no gene match: 17. Germline V gene sequence: CDR1 SGHTA, CDR2 FQGNSA. The CDR3 totals 19 residues. The CDR3 region has the DNA TGTGCCAGCAGCGTAACCCCGGGCAGCCGGGACTATAGCACAGATACGCAGTATTTT. The encoded protein is CASSVTPGSRDYSTDTQYF.

The genes are TRBV29-1 and TRBJ1-2; unclear D gene. Germline CDR1 and CDR2: SQVTM and ANQGSEA. CDR3 length: 13 residues. Trimming stripped 6 bases from V and 9 bases from J, with 20 bases between. CDR3 nucleotides: TGCAGCGTCGAGGCAACAACCGGGTTTCGCTACACCTTC. This gives the protein CSVEATTGFRYTF.

This clonotype was detected many times. The chain has TRBV15 and TRBJ1-1; TRBD1 matches at 9 bases. Germline V gene data show CDR1 as LNHNV and CDR2 as YYDKDF (reference sequence). This CDR3 region has 14 residues. V was pared by 5 bases and J by 6 bases, with 7 bases of the junction left unmatched. Written as DNA, the CDR3 is TGTGCCACCAGCCACAGGGGGCTAAGCGCTGAAGCTTTCTTT. Protein sequence: CATSHRGLSAEAFF.

This chain joins TRBV7-2 and TRBJ1-6; possible D gene TRBD1, 5 bases. Germline loops: CDR1 SGHTA, CDR2 FQGNSA. Trimming took 7 bases from V and 7 from J, leaving 14 bases between them. The CDR3 extends over 14 amino acids. The CDR3 DNA is TGTGCCAGCATCCCCGGGACCCAGAATTCACCCCTCCACTTT. Amino acid sequence: CASIPGTQNSPLHF.

This clonotype appeared a few times. The chain links TRBV20-1 to TRBJ2-3, with a tentative D call TRBD1 (6 bases). The CDR3 has 15 amino acids. Germline values: CDR1 DFQATT, CDR2 SNEGSKA (reference sequence). Trimming cost V 6 bases and J 4 bases, with 20 bases left between them. The CDR3 protein is CSAQYPGTSADTQYF. As DNA, the CDR3 is TGCAGTGCCCAATACCCCGGGACAAGCGCAGATACGCAGTATTTT.

The chain links TRBV10-3 to TRBJ2-7; weak D call: TRBD1 (5 bases). The CDR3 has 14 amino acids. Germline V lookup: CDR1 ENHRY, CDR2 SYGVKD. Trimming took off 4 bases at V and 5 bases at J, with 15 bases between the two ends. The CDR3 coding sequence is TGTGCCATCAGTGCCCTGATCAGGGATCACGAGCAGTACTTC. Protein: CAISALIRDHEQYF.

This clonotype was picked up many times. CDR3 DNA sequence: TGTGCCAGCAGCTTACAGGCCTCCTACAATGAGCAGTTCTTC. Translating gives CASSLQASYNEQFF. This sequence joins TRBV7-9 and TRBJ2-1; D not certain. Between the trimmed V and J ends, which lost 2 bases and 0 bases, there was a span of 5 bases. The V gene's germline CDR1 is SEHNR and CDR2 FQNEAQ (reference sequence). This CDR3 comprises 14 residues.

This chain connects TRBV12-3 or TRBV12-4 to TRBJ2-1, with D unresolved. This CDR3 region has 14 residues. V was cut by 6 bases and J by 9 bases, with 18 bases left in between. The CDR3, as DNA: TGTGCCAGCAGCACCCTTGCGCCTTGGGGTGAGCAGTTCTTC. Protein: CASSTLAPWGEQFF.